This T cell receptor beta chain was obtained from a study of metastatic and nonmetastatic thyroid tumors. Until they underwent thyroid surgery, no patient had received any treatment. TCRdb reassembled clones from the PCR reads with MiXCR. The table records about 8,700 clones, roughly 24% of them present only once. This receptor was taken from a female donor with papillary thyroid cancer or a benign thyroid nodule (not recorded which). Some clones in this sample may be carry-over from other donors' samples. The specimen sequenced was adjacent normal tissue.

CDR3 bases: TGTGCCAGCAGCGGAACACAGGGGGTTGACCGAGATAACACTGAAGCTTTCTTT. This sequence encodes CASSGTQGVDRDNTEAFF. The chain links TRBV9 to TRBJ1-1; 8 bases fit TRBD1. Germline V lookup: CDR1 SGDLS, CDR2 YYNGEE. Germline trimming cut 3 bases from V and 2 bases from J; bases unmatched to any gene: 15. The CDR3 runs 18 residues.